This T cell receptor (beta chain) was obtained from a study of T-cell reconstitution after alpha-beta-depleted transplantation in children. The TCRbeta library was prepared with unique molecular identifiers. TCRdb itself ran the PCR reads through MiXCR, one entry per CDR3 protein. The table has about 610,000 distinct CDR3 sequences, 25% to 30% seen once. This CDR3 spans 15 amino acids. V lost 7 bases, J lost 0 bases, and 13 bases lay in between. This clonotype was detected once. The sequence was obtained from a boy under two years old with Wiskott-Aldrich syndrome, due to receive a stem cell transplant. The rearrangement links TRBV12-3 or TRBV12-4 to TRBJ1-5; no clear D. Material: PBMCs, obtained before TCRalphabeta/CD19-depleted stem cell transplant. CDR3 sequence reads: CASTNGFFSNQPQHF. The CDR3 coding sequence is TGTGCCAGCACGAACGGTTTTTTTAGCAATCAGCCCCAGCATTTT.